This entry lists 3 T cell receptor beta chains sequenced from one sample in a study of T cells after yellow fever vaccination. One entry per CDR3 protein, called by TCRdb with MiXCR from the 5' RACE reads. The sample yields hundreds of thousands of distinct CDR3 sequences, 9% to 15% seen once. The sample consisted of PBMCs, taken on the day of the yellow fever booster vaccination. The receptors originated from a man younger than 40 who received the YFV17D yellow fever vaccine.

The rearrangement joins TRBV29-1 to TRBJ2-3; no reliable D call. This CDR3 is built from 13 residues. Germline assignment: CDR1 SQVTM and CDR2 ANQGSEA. Trimming took off 3 bases at V and 2 bases at J, with 9 bases between the two ends. The DNA of the CDR3 is TGCAGCGTTGAGTGGGCAGCCACAGATACGCAGTATTTT. Encoded protein: CSVEWAATDTQYF.

The sample holds a few counts of this clonotype. This chain joins TRBV7-2 and TRBJ2-7; 10 nucleotides match TRBD2. Germline V gene data show CDR1 as SGHTA and CDR2 as FQGNSA. This CDR3 is built from 16 residues. The J segment lost 4 bases and the V segment lost 2 bases, leaving 8 bases of the junction unmatched. CDR3 DNA sequence: TGTGCCAGCAGCTTATTGCCTAGCGGGAGTGGTTACGAGCAGTACTTC. Residues: CASSLLPSGSGYEQYF.

This clonotype was seen a handful of times. This chain links TRBV27 with TRBJ1-2, with a possible D match to TRBD1 (6 bases). Germline values: CDR1 MNHEY, CDR2 SMNVEV (reference sequence). The CDR3 loop spans 14 amino acids. V was trimmed by 4 bases and J by 4 bases, leaving 13 bases between them. The CDR3 region is CASSSQGTPYGYTF. The DNA of the CDR3 is TGTGCCAGCAGTTCACAGGGAACCCCCTATGGCTACACCTTC.